This TCR beta chain was recovered during a study of cytomegalovirus exposure and HLA in healthy donors. Whole-study results and caveats: Per a later analysis, HLA-associated TCR beta chains showed more clonal expansion than other, equally common TCR beta chains. In a later analysis, V- and J-gene trimming of beta chains associated with a DCLRE1C missense variant, replicated independently.

This CDR3 has 14 residues. Germline CDR1 SGHRS, CDR2 YFSETQ. Trimming shortened V by 4 bases and J by 1 base, and 11 bases separated the two germline ends. PCR involved 60 Vbeta and 13 Jbeta primers. The table came from immunoSEQ multiplex PCR; TCRdb's copy has only in-frame clones and leaves some out. Of approximately 140,000 clones listed, almost 80% are singletons. This clone was seen just once. The target antigen is unknown. This clonotype was sampled from a man between 18 and 29 years old in good health and CMV-seronegative. The V call is TRBV5-1, the J call TRBJ2-5; a weak D match, TRBD2 (6 bases). Sequenced input: PBMCs. The CDR3: CASSPGLFQETQYF. Here the CDR3 DNA reads TGCGCCAGCAGCCCGGGACTGTTCCAAGAGACCCAGTACTTC.